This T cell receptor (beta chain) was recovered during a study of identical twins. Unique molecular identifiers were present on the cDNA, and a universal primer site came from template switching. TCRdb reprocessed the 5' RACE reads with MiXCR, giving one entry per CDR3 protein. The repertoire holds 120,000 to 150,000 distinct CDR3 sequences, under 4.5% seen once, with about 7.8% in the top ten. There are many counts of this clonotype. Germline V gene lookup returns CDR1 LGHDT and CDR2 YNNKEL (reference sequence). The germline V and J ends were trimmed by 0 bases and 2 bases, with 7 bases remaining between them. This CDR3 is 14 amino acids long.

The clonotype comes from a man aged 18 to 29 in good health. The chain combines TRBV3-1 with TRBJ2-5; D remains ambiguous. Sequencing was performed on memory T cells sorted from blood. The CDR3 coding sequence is TGTGCCAGCAGCCAAGATACAGTACAAGAGACCCAGTACTTC. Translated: CASSQDTVQETQYF.